The T cell receptor (beta chain) under discussion was sequenced for a study of blood T cell repertoires in COVID-19. Whole-study context: COVID-19 samples collected from the United States, Italy and Spain covered acute and convalescent phases.

Sequenced by immunoSEQ multiplex PCR; TCRdb stores in-frame clones only, minus some. Of fewer than 300,000 clones listed, 85% to 90% are singletons. Germline V gene data show CDR1 as SGHAT and CDR2 as FQNNGV. V lost 6 bases to trimming and J lost 4 bases; unmatched junction nucleotides: 5. The CDR3 length is 14 residues. The V call is TRBV11-2, the J call TRBJ2-5, with 10 bases aligning to TRBD2. The TCR sequence derives from a woman in her 30s with COVID-19, enrolled during active disease. The sample taken for sequencing was peripheral blood. DNA for the CDR3: TGTGCCAGCAGAATAGCGGGGGGACGAGAGACCCAGTACTTC. Translation: CASRIAGGRETQYF.